This T cell receptor beta chain derives from a study of PD-L1 blockade in urothelial cancer. Overall study: Analyzed time points were 3 weeks (second dose) and 6 weeks after therapy began. Median T cell yield per blood sample was about 150,000 cells. General study points: Pretreatment TCR clonality in blood under the median foretold superior survival.

With regard to this clone: Its antigen remains unknown.

The method was immunoSEQ multiplex PCR; TCRdb's version includes in-frame clones alone and lacks a portion of them. Among under 40,000 clones listed, about nine tenths were seen once. The receptor comes from a man between 65 and 85 years old with urothelial cancer. The sequences come from PBMCs, collected around atezolizumab (anti-PD-L1) treatment.

The DNA for the CDR3 is TGCGCCAGCAGCGCCGGTACGTCGGGTGAAAAACTGTTTTTT. Translating gives CASSAGTSGEKLFF. The rearrangement joins TRBV5-1 to TRBJ1-4, with unresolved D. Trimming removed 4 bases at V and 7 bases at J, with 14 bases between. CDR3 length: 14 residues. Germline V gene data show CDR1 as SGHRS and CDR2 as YFSETQ.